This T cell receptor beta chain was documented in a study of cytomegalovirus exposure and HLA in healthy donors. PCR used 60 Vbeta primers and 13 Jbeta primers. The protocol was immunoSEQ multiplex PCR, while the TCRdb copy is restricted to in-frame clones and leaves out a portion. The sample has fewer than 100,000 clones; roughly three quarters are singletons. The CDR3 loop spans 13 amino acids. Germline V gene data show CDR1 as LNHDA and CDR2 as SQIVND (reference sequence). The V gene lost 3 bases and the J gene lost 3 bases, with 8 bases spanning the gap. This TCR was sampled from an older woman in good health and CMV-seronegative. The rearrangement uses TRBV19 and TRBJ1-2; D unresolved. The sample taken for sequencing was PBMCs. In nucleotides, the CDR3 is TGTGCCAGTAGTATTAATCCCTACTATGGCTACACCTTC. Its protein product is CASSINPYYGYTF.